This TCR beta chain was identified during a study of CD8 T cells in ankylosing spondylitis listed by TCRdb under 2017. Concerning the study at large: The study profiled T cell receptor beta repertoires in healthy donors and ankylosing spondylitis patients to find disease-linked TCR variants. The whole study cohort included under 140 healthy donors and around 24 ankylosing spondylitis patients. Peripheral blood was sampled, and synovial fluid was also collected from ankylosing spondylitis patients.

Paper-wide results and their limitations: A TCR beta motif of roughly 8 highly homologous amino acid variants appeared characteristic of blood from ankylosing spondylitis patients. The disease-linked clones were reported as significantly enriched in matched synovial fluid samples from ankylosing spondylitis patients. The disease-linked clones had a CD8+ phenotype and were found at relatively low frequencies in peripheral blood. Some motif variants had previously been reported in the synovial fluid and blood of reactive arthritis patients, which suggests shared mechanisms of disease initiation.

The sequencing machine was an Illumina HiSeq 2500. TCR beta libraries were prepared by quantitative 5'-RACE with molecular barcodes. On the authors' methods: To identify disease-linked TCR variants, a new computational method was used, one built on a probabilistic model of VDJ rearrangement. Through fastp at Q25 and MiXCR, TCRdb rebuilt clones from the public reads, retaining in-frame beta chains. Rows with a matching CDR3 protein are joined into one entry that keeps the most common DNA and genes. It is TCRdb's table, rather than the study itself, that gives the V and J calls and clone size. The sample table lists about 220,000 distinct CDR3 sequences, 10% to 13% of them with a count of one. About 19% of the sample is held by the ten biggest clonotypes. On this clonotype: What antigen it recognizes has not been identified. Base qualities are not at hand, and no much larger clone is one base apart.

CDR1 and CDR2 were assigned from the germline V gene as MNHNS and SASEGT. The CDR3 covers 15 residues, taking in both the cysteine and the phenylalanine. Kept here is only the CDR3 DNA, which spans 45 bases and is read in frame from base 1. Trimming accounts for 4 bases at V and 10 bases at J, while the number of junction bases matched to no gene is 11. Source material: blood, either unsorted or a sorted T cell fraction (not recorded which). This chain joins TRBV6-1 to TRBJ1-4, with 8 bases matching TRBD1. The sequence came from a male donor with ankylosing spondylitis or in good health (not recorded which). The DNA reads as follows: TGTGCCAGCAGTGGGGAGGGGGACAGGAGCGGAAAACTGTTTTTT. This yields the protein CASSGEGDRSGKLFF.